A single sample is the source of the 32 T cell receptor beta chains below, sequenced in a study of blood T cell repertoires in COVID-19. TCRdb's copy holds only in-frame clones and misses some; the assay was immunoSEQ multiplex PCR. Of around 300,000 clones listed, 85% are singletons. Sample: PBMCs or T cells enriched from blood (not recorded which). Receptor source: a woman between 45 and 60 years old who had recovered from COVID-19.

This sequence joins TRBV6-5 and TRBJ1-2; a possible D gene is TRBD1 (5 bases). The germline CDR1 and CDR2 sequences are MNHEY and SVGAGI. The germline V and J ends were trimmed by 0 bases and 6 bases, with 14 bases remaining between them. The CDR3 totals 15 residues. The CDR3 sequence is CASSYSKPPGNGYTF. Written as DNA, the CDR3 is TGTGCCAGCAGTTACTCGAAACCCCCAGGGAATGGCTACACCTTC.

This sequence joins TRBV6-5 and TRBJ1-5; D is unclear. Germline V CDR1 and CDR2: MNHEY, SVGAGI. V lost 8 bases, J lost 5 bases, and 7 bases lay in between. The CDR3 is 11 residues long. The CDR3: CASGRDQPQHF. CDR3 bases: TGTGCCAGCGGCCGGGATCAGCCCCAGCATTTT.

This chain connects TRBV6-2 or TRBV6-3 to TRBJ2-1, with 7 positions matching TRBD2. CDR1 is MNHEY and CDR2 is SVGEGT in the germline V gene. The V gene end was trimmed by 1 base and the J gene end by 10 bases; junction bases not matched to a gene: 10. The CDR3 runs 15 residues. The CDR3: CASSYLASGLGEQFF. CDR3 sequence (DNA): TGTGCCAGCAGTTACTTAGCTAGCGGTCTGGGGGAGCAGTTCTTC.

The genes are TRBV30 and TRBJ1-1; D uncertain. Germline-derived CDR1 and CDR2 are GTSNPN and SVGIG (reference sequence). The germline V and J ends were trimmed by 0 bases and 4 bases, with 12 bases remaining between them. This CDR3 is 14 amino acids long. CDR3 in amino acids: CAWSVGGGSTEAFF. CDR3 in DNA: TGTGCCTGGAGTGTAGGTGGCGGGAGCACTGAAGCTTTCTTT. Complete variable domain (other parts from reference TRBV30 and TRBJ1-1): SQTIHQWPATLVQPVGSPLSLECTVEGTSNPNLYWYRQAAGRGLQLLFYSVGIGQISSEVPQNLSASRPQDRQFILSSKKLLLSDSGFYLCAWSVGGGSTEAFFGQGTRLTVV.

The gene calls are TRBV28 and TRBJ2-2, with 10 bases lining up with TRBD1. Germline CDR1 reads MDHEN; CDR2 reads SYDVKM. The CDR3 has 16 amino acids. With 5 bases clipped from V and 6 bases from J, the junction kept 9 bases outside the gene matches. CDR3 bases: TGTGCCAGCAGTCAACCCGGGACAGGGGACGCCGGGGAGCTGTTTTTT. This encodes CASSQPGTGDAGELFF.

The V and J genes are TRBV28 and TRBJ1-6; 9 bases match TRBD1. V lost 4 bases to trimming and J lost 9 bases; unmatched junction nucleotides: 7. This CDR3 contains 15 residues. The germline V gene encodes CDR1 MDHEN and CDR2 SYDVKM. Here the CDR3 reads CASSSAGQGVSPLHF. CDR3 nucleotide sequence: TGTGCCAGCAGTTCAGCGGGACAGGGAGTTTCACCCCTCCACTTT.

CDR3 DNA sequence: TGTGCCACCAGCGACCGACAGGGGCTTGACGGGGAGCTGTTTTTT. Its protein product is CATSDRQGLDGELFF. V is TRBV15 and J is TRBJ2-2; 8 positions agree with TRBD1. V dropped 5 bases and J dropped 7; count of bases not matched to a gene: 9. The CDR3 spans 15 residues. Germline V gives CDR1 LNHNV, CDR2 YYDKDF (reference sequence).

To note about this clone: The sample contains more than one DNA sequence encoding this CDR3. V usage is TRBV5-6 and J usage is TRBJ1-1; tentatively, D is TRBD1 (6 bases). V was clipped by 1 base and J by 4 bases, with 8 bases between them. Germline V gene lookup returns CDR1 SGHDT and CDR2 YYEEEE. CDR3 length: 13 amino acids. CDR3 residues: CASSLLGGTEAFF. CDR3 sequence (DNA): TGTGCCAGCAGCTTGTTAGGGGGCACTGAAGCTTTCTTT.

This clone showed up just a few times. The chain carries TRBV4-1 and TRBJ1-5; D is uncertain. CDR3 length: 13 amino acids. Trimming left V 3 bases short and J 12 bases short, with 15 bases between. Germline V gives CDR1 MGHRA, CDR2 YSYEKL. The CDR3 loop reads CASSQPVSGDQHF. The CDR3 region has the DNA TGCGCCAGCAGCCAGCCTGTTAGCGGAGACCAGCATTTT.

Points on this clone: The same CDR3 also results from other DNA sequences found in this sample. The chain is built from TRBV9 and TRBJ1-5; TRBD1 is a possible D gene (6 bases). CDR1 and CDR2 (germline): SGDLS, YYNGEE. Deletions cut 0 bases from V and 3 bases from J, with 7 bases between. The CDR3 totals 14 residues. The DNA for the CDR3 is TGTGCCAGCAGCGTAGGGACAGACAATCAGCCCCAGCATTTT. Its protein is CASSVGTDNQPQHF.

The genes are TRBV6-5 and TRBJ1-2; 7 nucleotides line up with TRBD1. Losses at the gene ends were 3 bases for V and 7 bases for J; bases not matched to a gene: 8. CDR1 MNHEY and CDR2 SVGAGI come from the germline V gene. CDR3 length: 14 residues. The CDR3 is CASSYVNRGGGYTF. Written as DNA, the CDR3 is TGTGCCAGCAGTTATGTGAACAGGGGTGGTGGCTACACCTTC.

This clone has only one observation. The V and J genes are TRBV19 and TRBJ1-5; 7 positions agree with TRBD1. The CDR3 covers 14 residues. CDR1 and CDR2 from the germline V gene are LNHDA and SQIVND (reference sequence). Losses at the gene ends were 3 bases for V and 4 bases for J; bases not matched to a gene: 3. CDR3 coding DNA: TGTGCCAGTAGTATGGGACAGACTAATCAGCCCCAGCATTTT. Encoded protein: CASSMGQTNQPQHF.

The chain has TRBV9 and TRBJ2-5, with D hard to call. The germline V gene encodes CDR1 SGDLS and CDR2 YYNGEE. The germline V and J ends were trimmed by 0 bases and 1 base, with 7 bases remaining between them. The length of the CDR3 is 14 residues. CDR3 region: CASSVDSTQETQYF. The CDR3 coding sequence is TGTGCCAGCAGCGTAGACAGCACCCAAGAGACCCAGTACTTC.

The chain has TRBV19 and TRBJ1-1; D might be TRBD1 (5 bases). This CDR3 comprises 13 residues. Germline values: CDR1 LNHDA, CDR2 SQIVND (reference sequence). Trimming took 4 bases from V and 6 from J, leaving 12 bases between them. The CDR3: CASSSQGGAEAFF. The CDR3 nucleotides read TGTGCCAGTAGTAGTCAGGGTGGTGCTGAAGCTTTCTTT. Complete variable domain (other parts from reference TRBV19 and TRBJ1-1): DGGITQSPKYLFRKEGQNVTLSCEQNLNHDAMYWYRQDPGQGLRLIYYSQIVNDFQKGDIAEGYSVSREKKESFPLTVTSAQKNPTAFYLCASSSQGGAEAFFGQGTRLTVV.

J is TRBJ1-1 and V is TRBV5-1, with D possibly matching TRBD1 (5 bases). Germline values: CDR1 SGHRS, CDR2 YFSETQ. Trimming shortened V by 4 bases and J by 4 bases, and 11 bases separated the two germline ends. The CDR3 has 13 residues. CDR3 sequence reads: CASSPGGGTEAFF. The CDR3, as DNA: TGCGCCAGCAGCCCGGGGGGAGGCACTGAAGCTTTCTTT.

This clone has only a few counts. The chain recombines TRBV7-8 with TRBJ1-4; 7 bases are shared with TRBD1. This CDR3 is built from 15 residues. The germline CDR1 and CDR2 sequences are SGHVS and FQNEAQ. Losses at the gene ends were 4 bases for V and 4 bases for J; bases not matched to a gene: 6. The CDR3 protein is CASSWGTARNEKLFF. CDR3 sequence (DNA): TGTGCCAGCAGCTGGGGGACAGCCCGTAATGAAAAACTGTTTTTT.

V gene TRBV14 combines with J gene TRBJ1-2, with 7 bases matching TRBD1. This CDR3 contains 18 residues. Looked up from germline, CDR1 is SGHDN and CDR2 is FVKESK. The V gene end was trimmed by 0 bases and the J gene end by 8 bases; junction bases not matched to a gene: 18. CDR3: CASSQDQMGTASPDGYTF. The DNA for the CDR3 is TGTGCCAGCAGCCAAGATCAAATGGGGACAGCGTCGCCTGACGGCTACACCTTC.

This chain links TRBV2 with TRBJ2-3, with TRBD2 identical over 11 bases. There are 19 residues in the CDR3. Germline assignment: CDR1 SNHLY and CDR2 FYNNEI. With V trimmed by 3 bases and J by 2 bases, 13 bases remained unmatched. CDR3 in DNA: TGTGCCAGCAGTGATTTACTAGCGGGGGAAACACTGCTCACAGATACGCAGTATTTT. Amino acid sequence: CASSDLLAGETLLTDTQYF.

The CDR3 sequence: CASSLVGQGDSPLHF. The CDR3 DNA is TGTGCCAGCAGCTTAGTCGGACAGGGAGATTCACCCCTCCACTTT. The V gene is TRBV7-6, the J gene TRBJ1-6; 8 bases are a match to TRBD1. The germline gives CDR1 SGHVS, CDR2 FNYEAQ. The CDR3 spans 15 residues. Trimming cost V 1 base and J 8 bases; bases outside gene matches: 4.

This clone was detected a few times. The gene calls are TRBV28 and TRBJ1-5, with 9 bases aligning to TRBD1. The J segment lost 4 bases and the V segment lost 6 bases, leaving 22 bases of the junction unmatched. CDR3 length: 20 residues. The germline V gene encodes CDR1 MDHEN and CDR2 SYDVKM. CDR3 bases: TGTGCCAGCAGACCGAATAGCCGCCAACCCTGGACAGGGGATAATCAGCCCCAGCATTTT. This encodes CASRPNSRQPWTGDNQPQHF.

The chain uses TRBV5-1 and TRBJ2-2; the match to TRBD1 covers 9 bases. The CDR3 has 15 amino acids. Germline-derived CDR1 and CDR2 are SGHRS and YFSETQ. Germline trimming cut 2 bases from V and 4 bases from J; bases unmatched to any gene: 3. The CDR3 loop is CASSFKTGGTGELFF. In DNA form, the CDR3 reads TGCGCCAGCAGCTTTAAGACAGGGGGCACCGGGGAGCTGTTTTTT.

This chain links TRBV3-1 (or the pseudogene TRBV3-2) with TRBJ1-1, with D maybe TRBD1 (6 bases). This CDR3 has 16 residues. V was cut by 0 bases and J by 4 bases, with 15 bases left in between. Per the germline V gene, CDR1 is LGHDT and CDR2 is YNNKEL (reference sequence). The CDR3 sequence: CASSQDARGAGTEAFF. CDR3 coding DNA: TGTGCCAGCAGCCAAGATGCCCGGGGGGCCGGCACTGAAGCTTTCTTT.

This chain joins TRBV10-2 and TRBJ1-2; 8 nucleotides agree with TRBD1. J lost 7 bases, V lost 7 bases, and 11 bases had no gene match. The CDR3 covers 14 residues. The germline CDR1 and CDR2 sequences are WSHSY and SAAADI. The CDR3 spells CASKDPGGISGYTF. CDR3 DNA: TGCGCCAGCAAAGATCCAGGGGGCATATCTGGCTACACCTTC.

V gene TRBV6-2 or TRBV6-3 combines with J gene TRBJ1-5; weak D call: TRBD1 (6 bases). CDR1 MNHEY and CDR2 SVGEGT come from the germline V gene. Trimming pared 1 base from V and 4 bases from J, leaving 8 bases between. This CDR3 has 14 residues. The CDR3 nucleotides are TGTGCCAGCAGTTACTTAACAGGGAATCAGCCCCAGCATTTT. Its protein is CASSYLTGNQPQHF.

The genes are TRBV7-9 and TRBJ2-5; D is uncertain. Trimming left V 3 bases short and J 3 bases short, with 5 bases between. CDR1 is SEHNR and CDR2 is FQNEAQ in the germline V gene (reference sequence). The CDR3 has 12 residues. CDR3 sequence reads: CASSFREETQYF. The CDR3 DNA sequence: TGTGCCAGCAGCTTTCGGGAAGAGACCCAGTACTTC.

In its sample, this clone was seen a few times. The genes are TRBV2 and TRBJ2-7; 10 nucleotides agree with TRBD1. Germline CDR1 reads SNHLY; CDR2 reads FYNNEI. The CDR3 spans 14 residues. The trim removed 6 bases at V and 1 base at J, leaving 3 bases unmatched. CDR3 in amino acids: CASSPGQGSYEQYF. CDR3 in DNA: TGTGCCAGCAGCCCGGGACAGGGGTCCTACGAGCAGTACTTC.

The chain links TRBV19 to TRBJ1-5; D is possibly TRBD1 (6 bases). The CDR3 runs 14 residues. Germline V gene sequence: CDR1 LNHDA, CDR2 SQIVND (reference sequence). The V end lost 7 bases, the J end lost 3 bases, and 13 bases lay between the germline ends. The CDR3 here is CASNLGHPNQPQHF. In DNA form, the CDR3 reads TGTGCCAGTAACCTGGGACATCCCAATCAGCCCCAGCATTTT.

V gene TRBV25-1 combines with J gene TRBJ2-1, with D possibly matching TRBD2 (6 bases). The CDR3 has 14 residues. The germline V gene encodes CDR1 MGHDK and CDR2 SYGVNS. V was clipped by 2 bases and J by 7 bases, with 12 bases between them. Here the CDR3 DNA reads TGTGCCAGCAGTGAAATGGATCGGGGGAATGAGCAGTTCTTC. Protein: CASSEMDRGNEQFF.

The rearrangement uses TRBV5-5 and TRBJ1-1; a possible D gene is TRBD1 (5 bases). Germline V lookup: CDR1 SGHKS, CDR2 YYEKEE (reference sequence). The CDR3 totals 17 residues. With 1 base removed from V and 0 bases from J, the gap between germline ends came to 16 bases. The CDR3: CASSLFLGLGMNTEAFF. The CDR3 DNA sequence: TGTGCCAGCAGCTTGTTTTTGGGGCTCGGCATGAACACTGAAGCTTTCTTT.

V gene TRBV10-3 combines with J gene TRBJ1-5; D gene ambiguous. Trimming took 11 bases from V and 3 from J, leaving 17 bases between them. In germline, CDR1 is ENHRY, CDR2 SYGVKD. The CDR3 spans 14 residues. The CDR3 is CAAGGRIDNQPQHF. The CDR3, as DNA: TGTGCCGCAGGAGGACGTATTGACAATCAGCCCCAGCATTTT.

A few counts support this clone. Other DNA sequences in this specimen translate into the identical CDR3. The rearrangement links TRBV19 to TRBJ2-2; 8 positions agree with TRBD1. Germline values: CDR1 LNHDA, CDR2 SQIVND (reference sequence). V lost 4 bases to trimming and J lost 4 bases; unmatched junction nucleotides: 5. The CDR3 sequence is 15 residues long. This CDR3 reads CASSTLQGATGELFF. The CDR3 nucleotides read TGTGCCAGTAGTACGTTGCAGGGGGCCACCGGGGAGCTGTTTTTT.

The chain carries TRBV19 and TRBJ1-5; D gene ambiguous. V lost 7 bases to trimming and J lost 8 bases, with 6 bases between them. Germline V gene lookup returns CDR1 LNHDA and CDR2 SQIVND (reference sequence). The CDR3 length is 10 residues. CDR3 nucleotide sequence: TGTGCCAGTAACCGGGAGCCCCAGCATTTT. This translates into CASNREPQHF.